The 9 T cell receptor beta chains in this list originate from one sample, sequenced in a study of a mutant IDH1 vaccine in newly diagnosed glioma. Time point defined: week 35, safety follow-up. The content of each vaccine dose was 300 ug of mutant IDH1 20-mer peptide, and topical imiquimod accompanied it. Sequenced by immunoSEQ multiplex PCR; TCRdb stores in-frame clones only, minus some. The table shows about 60,000 clones, with 85% to 90% occurring only once. Their antigens are not known. Sequences were derived from PBMCs, sampled from a glioma patient whose treatment included an IDH1 peptide vaccine. The receptors originated from a man aged 40-49 years with glioma.

The chain combines TRBV5-6 with TRBJ2-3; D gene ambiguous. V gave up 1 base and J gave up 0 bases, with 9 bases separating them. The CDR3 is made up of 15 amino acids. Germline V gene data show CDR1 as SGHDT and CDR2 as YYEEEE. The CDR3 nucleotides are TGTGCCAGCAGCTTGTACGGTTTTAGCACAGATACGCAGTATTTT. It yields the protein CASSLYGFSTDTQYF.

This clone is deemed medium-sized. CDR3 in DNA: TGCGCCAGCAGCCCTCAGACTACGGGAGAGACCCAGTACTTC. Its protein product is CASSPQTTGETQYF. V usage is TRBV5-1 and J usage is TRBJ2-5, with D possibly TRBD2 on 5 matching bases. The CDR3 is made up of 14 amino acids. The germline gives CDR1 SGHRS, CDR2 YFSETQ. V gave up 4 bases and J gave up 4 bases, with 14 bases separating them.

V and J are TRBV20-1 and TRBJ2-7; TRBD1 matches at 9 bases. Per germline, CDR1 DFQATT and CDR2 SNEGSKA (reference sequence). With V trimmed by 5 bases and J by 8 bases, 4 bases remained unmatched. The CDR3 sequence is 11 residues long. CDR3 sequence (DNA): TGCAGTGCTGGTGGACAGGGGAAGCAGTACTTC. This gives the protein CSAGGQGKQYF.

This sequence joins TRBV6-1 and TRBJ1-5, with D unresolved. This CDR3 spans 14 amino acids. The V gene's germline CDR1 is MNHNS and CDR2 SASEGT. V gave up 7 bases and J gave up 3 bases, with 13 bases separating them. This chain's CDR3 is CASTRNGYNQPQHF. In nucleotides, the CDR3 is TGTGCCAGCACCCGCAATGGATACAATCAGCCCCAGCATTTT.

The chain has TRBV18 and TRBJ2-5; D is undetermined. From germline, CDR1 is KGHSH and CDR2 LQKENI. The CDR3 runs to 13 residues. The V end was cut by 2 bases, the J end by 1 base, with 5 bases between. The CDR3 protein is CASSPGFQETQYF. The CDR3 nucleotides read TGTGCCAGCTCACCAGGTTTCCAAGAGACCCAGTACTTC. The full variable domain, completed using reference TRBV18 and TRBJ2-5, is NAGVMQNPRHLVRRRGQEARLRCSPMKGHSHVYWYRQLPEEGLKFMVYLQKENIIDESGMPKERFSAEFPKEGPSILRIQQVVRGDSAAYFCASSPGFQETQYFGPGTRLLVL.

The chain recombines TRBV4-1 with TRBJ1-4, with TRBD1 matching over 8 bases. The trim removed 0 bases at V and 7 bases at J, leaving 25 bases unmatched. CDR1 and CDR2 (germline): MGHRA, YSYEKL. The CDR3 has 22 residues. CDR3: CASSQDRMVPGQEKGSGEKLFF. The CDR3 DNA sequence: TGCGCCAGCAGCCAAGATCGAATGGTACCGGGACAGGAAAAGGGTTCGGGTGAAAAACTGTTTTTT.

The chain uses TRBV19 and TRBJ1-5, with 7 bases matching TRBD1. V was pared by 6 bases and J by 4 bases, with 12 bases of the junction left unmatched. Germline-derived CDR1 and CDR2 are LNHDA and SQIVND (reference sequence). There are 16 residues in the CDR3. The DNA of the CDR3 is TGTGCCAGTAGGATCCAGACAGGGCCATCAAATCAGCCCCAGCATTTT. It specifies CASRIQTGPSNQPQHF.

This chain joins TRBV6-6 and TRBJ2-7; 11 nucleotides agree with TRBD2. Germline V CDR1 and CDR2: MNHNY, SVGAGI (reference sequence). This CDR3 spans 15 amino acids. Trimming cost V 5 bases and J 2 bases; bases outside gene matches: 5. The CDR3 region has the DNA TGTGCCAGCAGTCAAGGGACTAGCGGTACCTACGAGCAGTACTTC. This translates into CASSQGTSGTYEQYF.

The chain couples TRBV29-1 to TRBJ2-7; TRBD1 aligns across 8 bases. Germline V lookup: CDR1 SQVTM, CDR2 ANQGSEA. This CDR3 region has 12 residues. The V segment lost 0 bases and the J segment 6 bases; nucleotides outside the gene matches: 1. CDR3 loop: CSVEEQGVEQYF. Written as DNA, the CDR3 is TGCAGCGTTGAAGAACAGGGGGTCGAGCAGTACTTC.